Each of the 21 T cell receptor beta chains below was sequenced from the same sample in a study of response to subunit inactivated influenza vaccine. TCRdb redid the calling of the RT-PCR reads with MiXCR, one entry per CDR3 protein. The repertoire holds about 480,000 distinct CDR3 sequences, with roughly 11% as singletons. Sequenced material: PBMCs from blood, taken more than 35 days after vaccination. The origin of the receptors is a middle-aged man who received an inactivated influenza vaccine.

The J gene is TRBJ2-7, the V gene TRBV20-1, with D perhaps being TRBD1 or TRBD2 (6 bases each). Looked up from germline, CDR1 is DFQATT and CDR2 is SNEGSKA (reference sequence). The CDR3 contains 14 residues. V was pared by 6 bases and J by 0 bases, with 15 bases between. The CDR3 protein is CSANRGPSSYEQYF. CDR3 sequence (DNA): TGCAGTGCGAACCGGGGGCCAAGCTCCTACGAGCAGTACTTC.

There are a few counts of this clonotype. This CDR3 reads CASRPSGQETQYF. The CDR3 nucleotides read TGTGCCAGCAGGCCCAGCGGGCAAGAGACCCAGTACTTC. The chain carries TRBV27 and TRBJ2-5; weak D call: TRBD2 (6 bases). Trimming left V 6 bases short and J 2 bases short, with 10 bases between. CDR1 and CDR2 (germline): MNHEY, SMNVEV (reference sequence). The CDR3 runs 13 residues.

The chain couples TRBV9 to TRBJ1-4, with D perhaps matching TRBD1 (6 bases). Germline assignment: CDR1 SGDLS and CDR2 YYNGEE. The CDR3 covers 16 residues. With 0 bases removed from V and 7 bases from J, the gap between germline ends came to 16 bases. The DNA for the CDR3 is TGTGCCAGCAGCGTAGGATCGGGGGGCAGGAGTGAAAAACTGTTTTTT. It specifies CASSVGSGGRSEKLFF.

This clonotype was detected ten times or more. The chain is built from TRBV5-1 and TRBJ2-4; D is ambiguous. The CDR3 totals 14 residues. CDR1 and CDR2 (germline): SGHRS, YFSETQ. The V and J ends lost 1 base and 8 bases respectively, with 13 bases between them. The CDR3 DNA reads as TGCGCCAGCAGCTTGATCCAGATAACGGACATTCAGTACTTC. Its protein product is CASSLIQITDIQYF.

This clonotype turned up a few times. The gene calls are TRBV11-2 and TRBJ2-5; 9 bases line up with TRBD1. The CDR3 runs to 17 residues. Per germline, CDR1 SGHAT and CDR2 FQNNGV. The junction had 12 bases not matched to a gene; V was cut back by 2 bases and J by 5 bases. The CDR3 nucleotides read TGTGCCAGCAGCTTATCCCGGACAGGGGTGGGTCGTGAGACCCAGTACTTC. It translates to CASSLSRTGVGRETQYF. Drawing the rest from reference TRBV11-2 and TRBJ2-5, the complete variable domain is EAGVAQSPRYKIIEKRQSVAFWCNPISGHATLYWYQQILGQGPKLLIQFQNNGVVDDSQLPKDRFSAERLKGVDSTLKIQPAKLEDSAVYLCASSLSRTGVGRETQYFGPGTRLLVL.

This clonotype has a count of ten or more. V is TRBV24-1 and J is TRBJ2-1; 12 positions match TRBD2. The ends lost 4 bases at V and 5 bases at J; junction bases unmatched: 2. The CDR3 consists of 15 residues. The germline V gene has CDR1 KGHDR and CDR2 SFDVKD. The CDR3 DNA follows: TGTGCCACCAGTGAAGCTAGCGGGAGGGACAATGAGCAGTTCTTC. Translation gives CATSEASGRDNEQFF.

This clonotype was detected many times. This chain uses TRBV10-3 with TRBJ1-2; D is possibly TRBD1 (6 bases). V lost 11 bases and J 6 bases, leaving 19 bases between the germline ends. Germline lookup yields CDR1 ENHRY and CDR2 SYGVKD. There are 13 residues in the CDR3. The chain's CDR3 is CAVQGNLRNGYTF. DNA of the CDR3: TGTGCCGTCCAGGGGAATTTGAGGAATGGCTACACCTTC.

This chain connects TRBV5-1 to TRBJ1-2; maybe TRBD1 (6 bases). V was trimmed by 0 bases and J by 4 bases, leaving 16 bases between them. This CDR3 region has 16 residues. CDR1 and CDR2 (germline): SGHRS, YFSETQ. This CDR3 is CASSLEFGGASYGYTF. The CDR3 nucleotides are TGCGCCAGCAGCTTGGAATTTGGGGGGGCGAGCTATGGCTACACCTTC.

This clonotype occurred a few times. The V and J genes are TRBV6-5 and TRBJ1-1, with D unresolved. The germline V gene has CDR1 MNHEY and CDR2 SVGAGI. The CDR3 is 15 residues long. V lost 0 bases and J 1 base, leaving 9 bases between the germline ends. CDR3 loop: CASSYSQDGNTEAFF. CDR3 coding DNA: TGTGCCAGCAGTTACTCCCAGGACGGGAACACTGAAGCTTTCTTT.

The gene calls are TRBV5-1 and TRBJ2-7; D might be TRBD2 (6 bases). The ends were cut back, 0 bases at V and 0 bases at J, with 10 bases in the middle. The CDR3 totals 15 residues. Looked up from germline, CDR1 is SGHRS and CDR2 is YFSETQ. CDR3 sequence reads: CASSLVAGSSYEQYF. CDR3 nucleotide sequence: TGCGCCAGCAGCTTGGTCGCGGGGAGCTCCTACGAGCAGTACTTC.

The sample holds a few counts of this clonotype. CDR3: CASSLDYRGLGNEQFF. CDR3 nucleotides: TGTGCCAGCAGCTTAGACTACAGGGGGCTAGGAAATGAGCAGTTCTTC. The chain employs TRBV7-6 and TRBJ2-1; the match to TRBD1 covers 9 bases. There are 16 residues in the CDR3. Germline trimming cut 1 base from V and 7 bases from J; bases unmatched to any gene: 8. Germline V gene sequence: CDR1 SGHVS, CDR2 FNYEAQ.

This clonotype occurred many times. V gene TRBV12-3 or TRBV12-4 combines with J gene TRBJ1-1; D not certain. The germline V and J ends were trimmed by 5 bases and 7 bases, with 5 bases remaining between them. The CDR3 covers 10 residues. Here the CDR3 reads CASSNYEAFF. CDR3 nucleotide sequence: TGTGCCAGCAGTAACTATGAAGCTTTCTTT.

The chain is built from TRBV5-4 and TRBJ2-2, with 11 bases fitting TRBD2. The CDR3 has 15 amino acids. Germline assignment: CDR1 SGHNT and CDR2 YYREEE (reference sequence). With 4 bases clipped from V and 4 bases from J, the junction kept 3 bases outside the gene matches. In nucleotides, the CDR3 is TGTGCCAGCAGCCCCGGGACTAGCGGCACCGGGGAGCTGTTTTTT. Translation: CASSPGTSGTGELFF.

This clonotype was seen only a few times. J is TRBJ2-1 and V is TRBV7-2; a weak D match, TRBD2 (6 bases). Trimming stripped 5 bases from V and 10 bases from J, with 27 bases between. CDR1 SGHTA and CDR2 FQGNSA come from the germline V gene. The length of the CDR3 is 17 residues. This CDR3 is CASSPPPGLQRLGEQFF. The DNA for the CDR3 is TGTGCCAGCAGCCCGCCCCCGGGACTCCAAAGGTTAGGCGAGCAGTTCTTC.

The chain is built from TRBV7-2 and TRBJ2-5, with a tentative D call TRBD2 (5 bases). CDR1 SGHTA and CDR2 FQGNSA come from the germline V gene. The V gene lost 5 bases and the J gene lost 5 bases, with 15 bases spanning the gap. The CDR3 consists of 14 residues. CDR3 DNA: TGTGCCAGCAGCCTTAGCCGGGATGGGGAGACCCAGTACTTC. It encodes CASSLSRDGETQYF.

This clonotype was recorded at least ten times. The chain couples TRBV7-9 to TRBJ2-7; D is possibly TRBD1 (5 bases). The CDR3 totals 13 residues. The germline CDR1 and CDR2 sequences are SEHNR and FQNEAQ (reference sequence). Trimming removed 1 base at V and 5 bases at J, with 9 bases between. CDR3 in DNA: TGTGCCAGCAGCTTAGAGCAGGGCAACGAGCAGTACTTC. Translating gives CASSLEQGNEQYF.

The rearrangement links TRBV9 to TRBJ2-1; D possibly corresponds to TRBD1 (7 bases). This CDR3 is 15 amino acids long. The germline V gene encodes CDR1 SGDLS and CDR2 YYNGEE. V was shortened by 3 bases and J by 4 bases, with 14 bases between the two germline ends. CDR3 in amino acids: CASSEGASVYNEQFF. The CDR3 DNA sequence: TGTGCCAGCAGCGAGGGGGCTAGCGTGTACAATGAGCAGTTCTTC.

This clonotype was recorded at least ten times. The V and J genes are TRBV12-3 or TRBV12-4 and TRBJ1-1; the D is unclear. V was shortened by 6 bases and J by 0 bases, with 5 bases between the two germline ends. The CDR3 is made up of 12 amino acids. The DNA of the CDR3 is TGTGCCAGCAGCCTTTTGAACACTGAAGCTTTCTTT. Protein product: CASSLLNTEAFF.

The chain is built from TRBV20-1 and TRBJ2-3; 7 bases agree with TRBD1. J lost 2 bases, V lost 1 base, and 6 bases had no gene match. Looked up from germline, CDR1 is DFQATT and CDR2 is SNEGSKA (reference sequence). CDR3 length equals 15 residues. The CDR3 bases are TGCAGTGCTAGAGTCCTCGGGACAGTCACAGATACGCAGTATTTT. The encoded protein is CSARVLGTVTDTQYF.

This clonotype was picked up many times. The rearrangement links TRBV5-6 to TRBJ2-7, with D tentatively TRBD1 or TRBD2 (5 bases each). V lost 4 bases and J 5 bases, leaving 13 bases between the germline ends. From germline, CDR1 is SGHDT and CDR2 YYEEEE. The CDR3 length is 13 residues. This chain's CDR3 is CASSIGGGHEQYF. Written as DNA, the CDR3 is TGTGCCAGCAGCATTGGGGGTGGCCACGAGCAGTACTTC. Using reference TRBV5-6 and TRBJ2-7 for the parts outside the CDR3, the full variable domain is DAGVTQSPTHLIKTRGQQVTLRCSPKSGHDTVSWYQQALGQGPQFIFQYYEEEERQRGNFPDRFSGHQFPNYSSELNVNALLLGDSALYLCASSIGGGHEQYFGPGTRLTVT.

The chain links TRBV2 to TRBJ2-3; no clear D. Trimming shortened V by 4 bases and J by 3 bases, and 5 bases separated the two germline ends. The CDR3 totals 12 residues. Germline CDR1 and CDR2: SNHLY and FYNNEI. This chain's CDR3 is CASSGQTDTQYF. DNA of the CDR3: TGTGCCAGCAGTGGCCAAACAGATACGCAGTATTTT.